This T cell receptor (beta chain) comes out of a study of blood T cell repertoires in COVID-19. Original processing methods: Amplification of reference gene primers provided the estimated nucleated cell counts. Data came from immunoSEQ multiplex PCR; TCRdb stores just in-frame clones and leaves some out. From that table come the V and J calls and clone size; the DNA was used to work out D and trimming. The sample yields 100,000 to 150,000 clones, about four fifths seen once. Trimming removed 4 bases at V and 4 bases at J, with 11 bases between. Germline V CDR1 and CDR2: SGHTA, FQGNSA. The CDR3 spans 13 residues.

V gene TRBV7-2 combines with J gene TRBJ2-7; tentatively, D is TRBD2 (6 bases). The specimen was peripheral blood. The sequence was collected from a man aged 55 to 70 with acute or convalescent COVID-19. This CDR3 reads CASSSPGVYEQYF. CDR3 coding DNA: TGTGCCAGCAGCTCACCGGGGGTATACGAGCAGTACTTC.